Each of the 3 T cell receptor beta chains below was sequenced from the same sample in a study of control samples from healthy donors and cancer patients. The method was immunoSEQ multiplex PCR; TCRdb's version includes in-frame clones alone and lacks a portion of them. The sample has 85,000 to 95,000 clones; roughly 90% are singletons. Sequenced material: blood. The source of these receptors is a woman aged 25 to 39 in good health.

This chain links TRBV28 with TRBJ1-3; D is perhaps TRBD1 (5 bases). V was cut by 5 bases and J by 3 bases, with 11 bases left in between. Germline V lookup: CDR1 MDHEN, CDR2 SYDVKM. This CDR3 comprises 14 residues. This CDR3 is CASSTDSFGNTIYF. CDR3 bases: TGTGCCAGCAGTACAGACAGTTTTGGAAACACCATATATTTT.

The chain uses TRBV12-3 or TRBV12-4 and TRBJ1-5; D might be TRBD1 (6 bases). V was trimmed by 6 bases and J by 4 bases, leaving 10 bases between them. This CDR3 has 13 residues. CDR3 sequence (DNA): TGTGCCAGCAGCCGGACAGAAAATCAGCCCCAGCATTTT. Translated, it gives CASSRTENQPQHF.

The chain couples TRBV11-2 to TRBJ2-7, with 8 bases identical to TRBD1. Losses at the gene ends were 6 bases for V and 0 bases for J; bases not matched to a gene: 19. The germline CDR1 and CDR2 sequences are SGHAT and FQNNGV. This CDR3 is built from 19 residues. The CDR3 spells CASRPGMGSQGASSYEQYF. The CDR3 nucleotides are TGTGCCAGCAGACCAGGAATGGGGTCCCAGGGGGCGAGCTCCTACGAGCAGTACTTC.